This TCR beta chain was captured by sequencing in a study of radiotherapy plus CTLA-4 blockade in lung cancer. General study findings and limits: After radiotherapy and ipilimumab, tumor-derived clones expanded in peripheral blood.

Details on this clone: Its antigen is unidentified.

CDR1 is ENHRY, CDR2 SYGVKD, per germline. V was pared by 0 bases and J by 2 bases, with 4 bases between. The CDR3 is 13 amino acids. Repertoires were generated with immunoSEQ multiplex PCR, while TCRdb's copy carries only in-frame clones and drops some. Of about 51,000 clones listed, more than 75% are singletons. The TCR sequence derives from a human donor with non-small cell lung cancer who had a complete response to radiotherapy plus ipilimumab. The genes are TRBV10-3 and TRBJ1-1; D ambiguous. The specimen was peripheral blood, collected from a patient treated with radiotherapy plus ipilimumab. For the CDR3, the DNA is TGTGCCATCAGTGAGTCGCGAAACACTGAAGCTTTCTTT. Protein sequence: CAISESRNTEAFF.